This TCR beta chain originates from a study of PD-1 blockade in classical Hodgkin lymphoma. Each patient relapsed following autologous stem cell transplantation, and prior brentuximab vedotin exposure differed. Clones were sequenced by immunoSEQ multiplex PCR, and TCRdb holds only the in-frame ones, with some missing. This sample has 47,000 or so clones, with approximately 70% found just once. The CDR3 spans 15 residues. With 4 bases removed from V and 1 base from J, the gap between germline ends came to 13 bases. Germline V gives CDR1 SGHAT, CDR2 FQNNGV. The material was peripheral blood mononuclear cells (PBMCs), obtained at baseline. The TCR originated in a human donor with classical Hodgkin lymphoma. The chain employs TRBV11-2 and TRBJ2-5; D might be TRBD1 (5 bases). The CDR3 spells CASSSQGQGQETQYF. Here the CDR3 DNA reads TGTGCCAGCAGCTCCCAAGGGCAGGGCCAAGAGACCCAGTACTTC.